These 18 T cell receptor beta chains were sequenced from one sample in a study of Ad26.COV2.S vaccination and SARS-CoV-2 variants. The data were produced by immunoSEQ multiplex PCR, yet TCRdb's version contains in-frame clones alone and is incomplete. In the table there are about half a million clones, nearly 90% of which are singletons. Stated treatment: around 19 received Ad26.COV2.S at low or high dose, single or two shots; roughly 5 received placebo; per-sample allocation not given. Samples were taken on day 63 after the first vaccine or placebo injection. This sample comprised peripheral blood, obtained in a trial of Ad26.COV2.S vaccine versus placebo. Receptors originate from a person between 18 and 65 years old who received the Ad26.COV2.S COVID-19 vaccine or a placebo.

The V call is TRBV29-1, the J call TRBJ2-7; D perhaps matches TRBD2 (6 bases). This CDR3 is 12 amino acids long. Trimming pared 7 bases from V and 2 bases from J, leaving 12 bases between. CDR1 is SQVTM, CDR2 ANQGSEA, per germline. The DNA of the CDR3 is TGCAGCGGGGGGGACTGGCCCTACGAGCAGTACTTC. This gives the protein CSGGDWPYEQYF.

This clone was recorded once. The genes are TRBV30 and TRBJ1-3; possible D gene TRBD1, 5 bases. The CDR3 sequence is 15 residues long. The V end lost 2 bases, the J end lost 0 bases, and 11 bases lay between the germline ends. Per the germline V gene, CDR1 is GTSNPN and CDR2 is SVGIG (reference sequence). CDR3: CAWSYHQGSGNTIYF. CDR3 nucleotide sequence: TGTGCCTGGAGTTACCACCAGGGCTCTGGAAACACCATATATTTT.

This chain connects TRBV5-5 to TRBJ2-2; unclear D gene. Trimming removed 0 bases from V and 8 bases from J, with 5 bases in between. CDR1 and CDR2 from the germline V gene are SGHKS and YYEKEE (reference sequence). The CDR3 length is 12 residues. The CDR3 protein is CASSLVRGELFF. The CDR3 DNA sequence: TGTGCCAGCAGCTTGGTTCGTGGGGAGCTGTTTTTT.

This clone was recorded once. The V and J genes are TRBV7-2 and TRBJ2-4; 7 bases line up with TRBD2. The CDR3 has 13 residues. From germline, CDR1 is SGHTA and CDR2 FQGNSA. V lost 2 bases, J lost 9 bases, and 4 bases stayed unmatched. CDR3 amino acids: CASSLSSGGIQYF. The CDR3 nucleotides read TGTGCCAGCAGCTTATCTTCGGGGGGCATTCAGTACTTC.

This chain joins TRBV27 and TRBJ2-1; 10 bases line up with TRBD2. Germline CDR1 reads MNHEY; CDR2 reads SMNVEV (reference sequence). The length of the CDR3 is 15 residues. J was trimmed by 6 bases and V by 3 bases; bases with no gene match: 5. The CDR3 DNA reads as TGTGCCAGCAGTTTTGGGCTAGCGGGAGTCAATGAGCAGTTCTTC. Its translation is CASSFGLAGVNEQFF.

The gene calls are TRBV18 and TRBJ1-5, with D possibly matching TRBD1 (6 bases). Germline V gene lookup returns CDR1 KGHSH and CDR2 LQKENI. The V gene lost 4 bases and the J gene lost 6 bases, with 10 bases spanning the gap. The CDR3 consists of 13 residues. CDR3 nucleotide sequence: TGTGCCAGCTCACAGGGGGAAACTCAGCCCCAGCATTTT. Protein sequence: CASSQGETQPQHF.

J is TRBJ2-7 and V is TRBV19; TRBD1 matches at 9 bases. The J segment lost 4 bases and the V segment lost 3 bases, leaving 4 bases of the junction unmatched. This CDR3 has 14 residues. Germline V gives CDR1 LNHDA, CDR2 SQIVND (reference sequence). Written as DNA, the CDR3 is TGTGCCAGTAGTATTCAGGGACAGGGATACGAGCAGTACTTC. Its translation is CASSIQGQGYEQYF.

This clone appeared once. Other DNA sequences in this sample translate to the same CDR3. The rearrangement uses TRBV29-1 and TRBJ1-2; the match to TRBD1 covers 9 bases. Germline V gives CDR1 SQVTM, CDR2 ANQGSEA. This CDR3 spans 12 amino acids. The ends lost 7 bases at V and 3 bases at J; junction bases unmatched: 3. This CDR3 reads CSAGQGDYGYTF. For the CDR3, the DNA is TGCAGCGCGGGACAGGGTGACTATGGCTACACCTTC.

The chain links TRBV6-5 to TRBJ1-2; D ambiguous. The CDR3 contains 16 residues. Germline V CDR1 and CDR2: MNHEY, SVGAGI. The germline V and J ends were trimmed by 2 bases and 4 bases, with 17 bases remaining between them. This CDR3 is CASSYGYKGLGYGYTF. The CDR3 DNA reads TGTGCCAGCAGTTACGGATATAAAGGGCTGGGCTATGGCTACACCTTC.

The V gene is TRBV30, the J gene TRBJ2-7; D is undetermined. V was trimmed by 2 bases and J by 6 bases, leaving 14 bases between them. Germline loops: CDR1 GTSNPN, CDR2 SVGIG (reference sequence). The CDR3 sequence is 13 residues long. The CDR3 sequence: CAWSRGSPLEQYF. The DNA for the CDR3 is TGTGCCTGGAGTAGAGGTAGCCCCCTCGAGCAGTACTTC.

V is TRBV7-9 and J is TRBJ1-1; 7 bases are shared with TRBD1. Unmatched junction bases numbered 13, after V lost 7 bases and J lost 8 bases. There are 14 residues in the CDR3. The germline gives CDR1 SEHNR, CDR2 FQNEAQ (reference sequence). The CDR3 sequence: CASTPPGQILEAFF. The DNA of the CDR3 is TGTGCCAGCACCCCCCCGGGACAGATATTGGAAGCTTTCTTT.

The rearrangement uses TRBV10-1 and TRBJ2-1; TRBD1 matches 7 bases. V shed 4 bases and J 4 bases; nucleotides not matched to a gene: 4. From germline, CDR1 is WNHNN and CDR2 SYGVQD (reference sequence). The CDR3 length is 14 residues. CDR3 nucleotide sequence: TGCGCCAGCAGTGGGGGACAGCCATACAATGAGCAGTTCTTC. This sequence encodes CASSGGQPYNEQFF.

This clone was seen only once. In nucleotides, the CDR3 is TGTGCCAGCAGCCCGGGGAGCGACACTGAAGCTTTCTTT. Residues: CASSPGSDTEAFF. This sequence joins TRBV9 and TRBJ1-1; D gene uncertain. The CDR3 is 13 amino acids. The germline V and J ends were trimmed by 4 bases and 3 bases, with 10 bases remaining between them. Per the germline V gene, CDR1 is SGDLS and CDR2 is YYNGEE.

CDR3 amino acids: CASSPDREDTGELFF. In DNA form, the CDR3 reads TGCGCCAGCAGCCCGGACCGGGAGGACACCGGGGAGCTGTTTTTT. The chain is built from TRBV5-1 and TRBJ2-2; 7 bases are a match to TRBD2. Trimming at V came to 4 bases and at J to 3 bases, leaving 6 bases not matched to a gene. The CDR3 is 15 residues long. CDR1 and CDR2 (germline): SGHRS, YFSETQ.

This clone was seen only a few times. The chain joins TRBV6-1 to TRBJ2-7, with D possibly matching TRBD1 (5 bases). V lost 3 bases, J lost 1 base, and 13 bases lay in between. Germline CDR1 and CDR2: MNHNS and SASEGT. This CDR3 is built from 15 residues. The CDR3 nucleotides read TGTGCCAGCAGTGATAAGTCAAGGGGATCCTACGAGCAGTACTTC. Translating gives CASSDKSRGSYEQYF.

CDR3 in amino acids: CASKAQTIETQYF. The CDR3 nucleotides are TGTGCCAGCAAGGCGCAAACGATCGAGACCCAGTACTTC. V usage is TRBV2 and J usage is TRBJ2-5; no reliable D call. Trimming left V 7 bases short and J 5 bases short, with 14 bases between. The CDR3 is 13 residues long. CDR1 and CDR2 from the germline V gene are SNHLY and FYNNEI.

V usage is TRBV4-1 and J usage is TRBJ1-3; tentative D call: TRBD1 (6 bases). There are 15 residues in the CDR3. Looked up from germline, CDR1 is MGHRA and CDR2 is YSYEKL. The germline V and J ends were trimmed by 4 bases and 0 bases, with 10 bases remaining between them. CDR3 residues: CASSRRTASGNTIYF. The CDR3 region has the DNA TGCGCCAGCAGCCGGCGGACAGCCTCTGGAAACACCATATATTTT.

The chain has TRBV3-1 (or the pseudogene TRBV3-2) and TRBJ2-3; 8 bases line up with TRBD2. This CDR3 has 17 amino acids. Germline V CDR1 and CDR2: LGHDT, YNNKEL (reference sequence). V lost 1 base to trimming and J lost 4 bases; unmatched junction nucleotides: 10. The CDR3 DNA follows: TGTGCCAGCAGCCAAGTTTCTTTCCGGGGGGGAGCAGATACGCAGTATTTT. Its protein is CASSQVSFRGGADTQYF.